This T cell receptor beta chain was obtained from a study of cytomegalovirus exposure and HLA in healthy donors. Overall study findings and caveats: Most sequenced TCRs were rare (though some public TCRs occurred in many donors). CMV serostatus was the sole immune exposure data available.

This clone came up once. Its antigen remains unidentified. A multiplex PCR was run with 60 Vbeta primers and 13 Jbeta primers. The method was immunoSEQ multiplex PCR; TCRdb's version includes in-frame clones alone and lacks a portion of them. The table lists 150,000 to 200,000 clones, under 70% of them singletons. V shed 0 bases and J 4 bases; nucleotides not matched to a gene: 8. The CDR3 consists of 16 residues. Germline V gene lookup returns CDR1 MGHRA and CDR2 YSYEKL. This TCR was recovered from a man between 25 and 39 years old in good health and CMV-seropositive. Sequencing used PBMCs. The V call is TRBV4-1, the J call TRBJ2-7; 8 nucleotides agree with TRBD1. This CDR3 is CASSQEGQGAAYEQYF. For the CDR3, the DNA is TGCGCCAGCAGCCAAGAAGGCCAGGGGGCGGCATACGAGCAGTACTTC.